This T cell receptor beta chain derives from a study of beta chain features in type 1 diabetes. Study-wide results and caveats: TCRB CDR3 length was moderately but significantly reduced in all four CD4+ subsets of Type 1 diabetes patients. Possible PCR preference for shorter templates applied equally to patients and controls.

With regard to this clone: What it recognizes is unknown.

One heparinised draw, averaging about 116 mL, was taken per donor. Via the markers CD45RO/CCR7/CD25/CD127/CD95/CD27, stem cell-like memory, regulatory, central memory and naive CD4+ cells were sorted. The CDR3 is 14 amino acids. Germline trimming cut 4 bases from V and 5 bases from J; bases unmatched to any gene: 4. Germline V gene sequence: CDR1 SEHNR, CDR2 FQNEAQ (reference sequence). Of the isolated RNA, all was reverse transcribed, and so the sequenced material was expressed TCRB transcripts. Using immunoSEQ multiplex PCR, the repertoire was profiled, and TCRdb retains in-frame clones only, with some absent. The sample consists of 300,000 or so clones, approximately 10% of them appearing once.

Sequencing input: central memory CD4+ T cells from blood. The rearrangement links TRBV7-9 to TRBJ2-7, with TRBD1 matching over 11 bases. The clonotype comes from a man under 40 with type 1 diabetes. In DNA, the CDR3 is TGTGCCAGCAGCTGGACAGGGGGCGTGAACGAGCAGTACTTC. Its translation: CASSWTGGVNEQYF.